Sequencing of this TCR beta chain was carried out in a study of early T cells in non-severe SARS-CoV-2 infection. For the study at large: Unpaired chains resulted from sequencing bulk RNA of unsorted whole blood. General study findings and limits: Using VDJdb, the matching emphasized anti-spike CD8 responses while missing private and CD4 specificities.

Individual cDNA molecules were tagged with unique molecular identifiers, the study reported. TCRdb reprocessed the 5' RACE reads via MiXCR and lists one record per CDR3 protein. The profile covers tens of thousands of distinct CDR3 sequences, with approximately 13% appearing a single time and roughly 5% taken by the ten largest. A remark on this clonotype: As yet, its antigen is unknown.

The germline CDR1 and CDR2 sequences are SGHNT and YYREEE (reference sequence). The CDR3 has 14 amino acids. With V trimmed by 1 base and J by 5 bases, 3 bases remained unmatched. The chain joins TRBV5-4 to TRBJ2-5; 9 nucleotides match TRBD1. Sequencing was performed on whole blood. The TCR originated in an adult who was a healthcare worker with PCR-confirmed SARS-CoV-2 infection or an uninfected control (not recorded which). Here the CDR3 DNA reads TGTGCCAGCAGCTTGCGAGACAGGGGGGAGACCCAGTACTTC. This gives the protein CASSLRDRGETQYF.